This T cell receptor (beta chain) was captured by sequencing in a study of blood T cells in healthy people across ages. Next came a second PCR, run for roughly 6 to 11 cycles, which used a sample-barcoded 5' primer along with a J-beta primer mix. TCRdb reprocessed the 5' RACE reads via MiXCR and lists one record per CDR3 protein. The sample gives some 1.7 million distinct CDR3 sequences, approximately 28% of which show up once; roughly 8% is in the top ten. On this clonotype: Mismatch with germline at one junction end may stem from a read error.

This CDR3 is built from 15 residues. Looked up from germline, CDR1 is SEHNR and CDR2 is FQNEAQ (reference sequence). The sequenced material came from blood. This TCR was recovered from a woman aged 25 to 39 in good health. The chain couples TRBV7-9 to TRBJ2-3; D ambiguous. CDR3 amino acids: CTSSLSPRDTDTQYF. The CDR3 nucleotides read TGTACCAGCAGCTTAAGTCCCCGCGACACAGATACGCAGTATTTT.